This T cell receptor beta chain was observed in a study of T cell changes during pregnancy in multiple sclerosis. About this clone: A junction end diverges from the germline sequence, so it may reflect a read error.

The data were produced by immunoSEQ multiplex PCR, yet TCRdb's version contains in-frame clones alone and is incomplete. The sample consists of about 50,000 clones, approximately 95% of them appearing once. This CDR3 contains 16 residues. CDR1 and CDR2 from the germline V gene are SSHAT and FNYEAQ (reference sequence). The chain couples TRBV7-7 to TRBJ2-2, with 9 bases that match TRBD2. The sample in question was CD4+ T cells from peripheral blood mononuclear cells, obtained in the third trimester of pregnancy. This clonotype originated in a female donor with multiple sclerosis, enrolled in a pregnancy study. The CDR3 coding sequence is TGTGCTAGCAGTCGCAGACTAGCGGAGAACACCGGGGAGCTGTTTTTT. Protein sequence: CASSRRLAENTGELFF.